The rows below give T cell receptor beta chains drawn from one sample of a study of shared clonotypes between healthy human individuals. Measured with immunoSEQ multiplex PCR; TCRdb has only the in-frame clones, and not every one. The sample lists 2,100,000 or so clones, approximately 96% seen once, with roughly 0.13% in the top ten. Input material: naive CD4+ T cells sorted from blood. Receptor source: a young man in good health. Each CDR3 is given with its conserved first and last residue. The order of the fields is clone size, J gene, V gene, D gene, CDR3 DNA, CDR3 protein. D genes are given only for firm matches. Size tells how often a clone was seen (once, few, many) or the class of an expanded clone, and some rows leave it out.

>NA|TRBJ2-7|TRBV5-1|NA
TGCGCCAGCAGCTTGGCGGACGCTGGCTCATCCCACTCCCATTACGAGCAGTACTTC
CASSLADAGSSHSHYEQYF
>NA|TRBJ2-7|TRBV5-6|TRBD1
TGTGCCAGCAGCTACGGGGACAGGCTCTCCTACGAGCAGTACTTC
CASSYGDRLSYEQYF
>NA|TRBJ1-2|TRBV4-1|TRBD1
TGCGCCAGCAGCCAAGGGGACAGTAACTATGGCTACACCTTC
CASSQGDSNYGYTF
>NA|TRBJ2-1|TRBV7-2|TRBD2
TGTGCCAGCAGCGCTAGCGGGAGAAATGAGCAGTTCTTC
CASSASGRNEQFF
>NA|TRBJ2-4|TRBV28|NA
TGTGCCACCTGGGGGTCCAAAAACATTCAGTACTTC
CATWGSKNIQYF
>NA|TRBJ2-5|TRBV4-1|TRBD2
TGCGCCAGCAGCCCCCCCGGGGGGTCGCAAGAGACCCAGTACTTC
CASSPPGGSQETQYF
>NA|TRBJ1-1|TRBV7-9|NA
TGTGCCAGCAGCTCCTTAGGGACTGAAGCTTTCTTT
CASSSLGTEAFF
>NA|TRBJ1-2|TRBV27|TRBD1
TGTGCCAGCAGCCATGGACAGGGCGTTGTTTCCCTCTATGGCTACACCTTC
CASSHGQGVVSLYGYTF
>NA|TRBJ1-1|TRBV30|NA
TGTGCCTGGAGTGTGGGCAGGGGAACTGAAGCTTTCTTT
CAWSVGRGTEAFF
>NA|TRBJ1-6|TRBV5-4|NA
TGTGCCAGCAGCTTGGTTGCAGGGGTAAATTCACCCCTCCACTTT
CASSLVAGVNSPLHF
>NA|TRBJ2-3|TRBV30|NA
TGTGCCTGGAGTACCGGGACCCTCACAGATACGCAGTATTTT
CAWSTGTLTDTQYF
>NA|TRBJ1-1|TRBV12-5|NA
TGTGCTAGTGGTTTGGACCCCAAGGACCGCGTCGGCTCAAGGAACACTGAAGCTTTCTTT
CASGLDPKDRVGSRNTEAFF
>NA|TRBJ2-7|TRBV6-6|TRBD1
TGTGCCAGCAGCAGGACAGGGTATTCCTACGAGCAGTACTTC
CASSRTGYSYEQYF
>NA|TRBJ2-3|TRBV7-2|NA
TGTGCCAGCAGTCGAGGCGCTAGCGAGGCGCAGTATTTT
CASSRGASEAQYF
>NA|TRBJ2-3|TRBV6-5|NA
TGTGCCAGCAGACCCGGACTGCTAAATACGCAGTATTTT
CASRPGLLNTQYF
>NA|TRBJ2-7|TRBV7-9|NA
TGTGCCAGCAGCTTAGGCCAGGGGAGGATTTGGGGCTACGAGCAGTACTTC
CASSLGQGRIWGYEQYF
>NA|TRBJ2-7|TRBV6-1|TRBD2
TGTGCCAGCAGTGAAGCGCGAAGACTAGCCGCCCAGGTGCAGTACTTC
CASSEARRLAAQVQYF
>NA|TRBJ1-1|TRBV4-1|NA
TGCGCCAGCAGCCAAGCGGACGGCACTGAAGCTTTCTTT
CASSQADGTEAFF
>NA|TRBJ2-7|TRBV6-1|NA
TGTGCCAGCAGTGAAGGCCCCGCCTCCTACGAGCAGTACTTC
CASSEGPASYEQYF
>NA|TRBJ2-7|TRBV4-1|TRBD2
TGCGCCAGCAGCCCCCCCGCGGCTAGCGGGCGCACCTACGAGCAGTACTTC
CASSPPAASGRTYEQYF
>NA|TRBJ2-3|TRBV28|NA
TGTGCCAGCAGTGCCGTGGGCGGGATGAGAAATACGCAGTATTTT
CASSAVGGMRNTQYF
>NA|TRBJ2-1|TRBV25-1|TRBD1
TGTGCCAGCAGTGACCAGGGGGCTGGTGAGCAGTTCTTC
CASSDQGAGEQFF
>NA|TRBJ1-4|TRBV7-2|NA
TGTGCCAGCAGCTTAGACAGATATAATGAAAAACTGTTTTTT
CASSLDRYNEKLFF
>NA|TRBJ2-2|TRBV11-2|TRBD1
TGTGCCAGCAGTTCACAGGGGTCCACCGGGGAGCTGTTTTTT
CASSSQGSTGELFF
>NA|TRBJ1-2|TRBV28|NA
TGTGCCAGCAGCCCCCCGGACAGAATCTATGGCTACACCTTC
CASSPPDRIYGYTF
>NA|TRBJ2-7|TRBV27|NA
TGTGCCAGCAGTTTACAGGGATTCCCCCGTTACGAGCAGTACTTC
CASSLQGFPRYEQYF
>NA|TRBJ2-1|TRBV7-9|NA
TGTGCCAGCAGCCCTAGTGGCTCTTACAATGAGCAGTTCTTC
CASSPSGSYNEQFF
>NA|TRBJ1-5|TRBV6-1|NA
TGTGCCAGCAGTGCGGGGGGCGCGCAGCCCCAGCATTTT
CASSAGGAQPQHF
>NA|TRBJ2-5|TRBV2|NA
TGTGCCAGCAGTGTTAAGGGGGGGCCGACTCAAGAGACCCAGTACTTC
CASSVKGGPTQETQYF
>NA|TRBJ1-1|TRBV18|NA
TGTGCCAGCTCACCACCGGTACAGGGAAACACTGAAGCTTTCTTT
CASSPPVQGNTEAFF
>once|TRBJ1-5|TRBV28|NA
TGTGCCAGCACCCCGGGGTTGGCTGGCAATCAGCCCCAGCATTTT
CASTPGLAGNQPQHF
>NA|TRBJ2-2|TRBV4-3|TRBD2
TGCGCCAGCAGCCAAGATCGATCGCGGGAGGTCGGGGAGCTGTTTTTT
CASSQDRSREVGELFF
>NA|TRBJ2-1|TRBV10-3|TRBD2
TGTGCCACCCAGCGGGGGGGCCAGGATGAGCAGTTCTTC
CATQRGGQDEQFF
>NA|TRBJ1-5|TRBV5-5|TRBD1
TGTGCCAGCAGCTCACAGGGGGCCGCAAATCAGCCCCAGCATTTT
CASSSQGAANQPQHF
>NA|TRBJ1-3|TRBV5-1|NA
TGCGCCAGCAGCTTACAGGGAGACTACTCTGGAAACACCATATATTTT
CASSLQGDYSGNTIYF
>NA|TRBJ1-6|TRBV7-9|TRBD1
TGTGCCAGCAGCAAAGGACAGGTTAATTCACCCCTCCACTTT
CASSKGQVNSPLHF
>NA|TRBJ2-7|TRBV7-2|NA
TGTGCCAGCAGCTTAGAAAGGCGCCCGCTCGAGCAGTACTTC
CASSLERRPLEQYF
>NA|TRBJ1-4|TRBV10-1|NA
TGCGCCAGCAGTGAGTCCCCTGAGGGTGAAAAACTGTTTTTT
CASSESPEGEKLFF
>NA|TRBJ2-7|TRBV5-6|TRBD2
TGTGCCAGCAGCGAAGGGACTAGCGGGAGTATCGAGCAGTACTTC
CASSEGTSGSIEQYF
>NA|TRBJ2-1|TRBV9|NA
TGTGCCAGCAGCGTGGGTGGGGATTTTGTTGAGCAGTTCTTC
CASSVGGDFVEQFF
>NA|TRBJ1-2|TRBV18|NA
TGTGCCAGCTCACCACTAGCAGGGACTAACTATGGCTACACCTTC
CASSPLAGTNYGYTF
>NA|TRBJ2-5|TRBV29-1|TRBD1
TGCAGCGTTGCCTGGTTAGGGACAGGGGAAGAGACCCAGTACTTC
CSVAWLGTGEETQYF
>NA|TRBJ2-7|TRBV30|NA
TGTGCCTGGAGTGTACAGGGGGGGACCTACGAGCAGTACTTC
CAWSVQGGTYEQYF
>once|TRBJ2-5|TRBV29-1|NA
TGCAGCGTTGAAGACGGCCAGAGGGCCCAGTACTTC
CSVEDGQRAQYF
>NA|TRBJ2-7|TRBV10-2|NA
TGCGCCAGCAGTTCATTTTCGTTGGGAGACAACTACGAGCAGTACTTC
CASSSFSLGDNYEQYF
>once|TRBJ2-1|TRBV2|TRBD1
TGTGCCAGCAGCCGGACAGGGGACTATAACAATGAGCAGTTCTTC
CASSRTGDYNNEQFF
>NA|TRBJ2-5|TRBV5-1|NA
TGCGCCAGCAGCCCCTCCGGCAATGGGGAAGAGACCCAGTACTTC
CASSPSGNGEETQYF
>NA|TRBJ2-7|TRBV6-1|TRBD1
TGTGCCAGCAGTGAACGATGGGACAGAAAACTGTACGAGCAGTACTTC
CASSERWDRKLYEQYF
>NA|TRBJ2-5|TRBV10-1|NA
TGCGCCAGCAGTGTCCAGGGGAGCCAAGAGACCCAGTACTTC
CASSVQGSQETQYF
>NA|TRBJ2-5|TRBV6-5|TRBD2
TGTGCCAGCACCAGATTAGCGGGGGGCAGGGAGACCCAGTACTTC
CASTRLAGGRETQYF
>NA|TRBJ2-5|TRBV2|NA
TGTGCCAGCAGTGCTCGCCTAGCGCAAGAGACCCAGTACTTC
CASSARLAQETQYF
>NA|TRBJ2-2|TRBV27|NA
TGTGCCAGCAGTTTAGTGGCAGCGAACACCGGGGAGCTGTTTTTT
CASSLVAANTGELFF
>NA|TRBJ1-1|TRBV7-2|NA
TGTGCCAGCAGCTTAGGGGGGGGTACTCCTGAAGCTTTCTTT
CASSLGGGTPEAFF
>NA|TRBJ1-2|TRBV10-3|TRBD1
TGTGCCATTGGACAGGGGGATGGCTACACCTTC
CAIGQGDGYTF